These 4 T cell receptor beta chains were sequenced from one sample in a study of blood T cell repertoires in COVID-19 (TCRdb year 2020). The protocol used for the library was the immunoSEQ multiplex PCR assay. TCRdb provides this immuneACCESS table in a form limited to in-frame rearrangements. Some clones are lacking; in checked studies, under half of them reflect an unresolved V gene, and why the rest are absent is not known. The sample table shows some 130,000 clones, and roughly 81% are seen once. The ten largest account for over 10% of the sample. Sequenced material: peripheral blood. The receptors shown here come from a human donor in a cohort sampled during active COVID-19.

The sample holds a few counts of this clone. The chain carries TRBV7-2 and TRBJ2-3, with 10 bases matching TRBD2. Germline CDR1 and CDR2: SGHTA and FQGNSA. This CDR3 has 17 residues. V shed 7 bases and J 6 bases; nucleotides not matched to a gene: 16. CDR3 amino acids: CASIRVRAGGWRDTQYF. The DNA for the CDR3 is TGTGCCAGCATCCGGGTGCGAGCGGGGGGGTGGAGGGATACGCAGTATTTT.

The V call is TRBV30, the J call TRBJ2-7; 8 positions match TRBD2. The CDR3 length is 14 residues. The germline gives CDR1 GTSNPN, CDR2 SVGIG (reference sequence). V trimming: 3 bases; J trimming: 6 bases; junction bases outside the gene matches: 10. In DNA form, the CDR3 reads TGTGCCTGGAGACCCCTGGCGGGGGGTCGCGAGCAGTACTTC. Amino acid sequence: CAWRPLAGGREQYF. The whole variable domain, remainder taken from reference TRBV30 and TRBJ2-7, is SQTIHQWPATLVQPVGSPLSLECTVEGTSNPNLYWYRQAAGRGLQLLFYSVGIGQISSEVPQNLSASRPQDRQFILSSKKLLLSDSGFYLCAWRPLAGGREQYFGPGTRLTVT.

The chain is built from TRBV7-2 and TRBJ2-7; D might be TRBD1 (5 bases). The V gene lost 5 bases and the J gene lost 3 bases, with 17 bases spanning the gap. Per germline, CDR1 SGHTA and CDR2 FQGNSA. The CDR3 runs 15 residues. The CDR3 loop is CASSTQDNFFYEQYF. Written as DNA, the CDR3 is TGTGCCAGCAGCACTCAGGACAACTTCTTCTACGAGCAGTACTTC. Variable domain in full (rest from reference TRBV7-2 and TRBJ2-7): GAGVSQSPSNKVTEKGKDVELRCDPISGHTALYWYRQSLGQGLEFLIYFQGNSAPDKSGLPSDRFSAERTGGSVSTLTIQRTQQEDSAVYLCASSTQDNFFYEQYFGPGTRLTVT.

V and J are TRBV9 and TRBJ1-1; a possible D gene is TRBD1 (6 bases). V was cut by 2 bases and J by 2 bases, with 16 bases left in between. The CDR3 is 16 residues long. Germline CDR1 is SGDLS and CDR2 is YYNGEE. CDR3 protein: CASSVSPGTPNTEAFF. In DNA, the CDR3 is TGTGCCAGCAGCGTGTCCCCCGGGACACCAAACACTGAAGCTTTCTTT.